Each of the 4 T cell receptor beta chains below was sequenced from the same sample in a study of blood T cells in healthy people across ages. It was with a sample-barcoded 5' primer and a J-beta primer mix that a second PCR of about 6 to 12 cycles was run. Each CDR3 protein is one row after TCRdb ran MiXCR on the 5' RACE reads. The data contain about 830,000 distinct CDR3 sequences, 55% to 70% of them singletons. The sample was blood. Receptor source: a young man in good health.

V is TRBV4-2 and J is TRBJ1-2; D perhaps matches TRBD1 (6 bases). The CDR3 runs to 16 residues. V was cut by 6 bases and J by 2 bases, with 19 bases left in between. The germline gives CDR1 LGHNA, CDR2 YNFKEQ. CDR3 residues: CASRPQTWDTNYGYTF. The CDR3 nucleotides are TGTGCCAGCAGACCTCAGACGTGGGACACCAACTATGGCTACACCTTC.

V is TRBV14 and J is TRBJ1-1; 9 bases fit TRBD1. The germline V gene has CDR1 SGHDN and CDR2 FVKESK. This CDR3 region has 15 residues. The ends lost 1 base at V and 10 bases at J; junction bases unmatched: 10. DNA of the CDR3: TGTGCCAGCAGCCAAGCCGGGACAGGGAGGAGCGGAGCTTTCTTT. Translated, it gives CASSQAGTGRSGAFF.

The chain is built from TRBV20-1 and TRBJ2-5, with TRBD1 as a possible D gene (5 bases). Trimming took off 5 bases at V and 0 bases at J, with 19 bases between the two ends. The CDR3 is made up of 16 amino acids. CDR1 and CDR2 (germline): DFQATT, SNEGSKA (reference sequence). CDR3 amino acids: CSAFIHGDSYQETQYF. DNA for the CDR3: TGCAGTGCTTTTATCCACGGCGACAGTTACCAAGAGACCCAGTACTTC.

The chain recombines TRBV20-1 with TRBJ2-1, with 8 nucleotides matching TRBD2. Germline trimming cut 1 base from V and 3 bases from J; bases unmatched to any gene: 5. This CDR3 is built from 15 residues. Germline V CDR1 and CDR2: DFQATT, SNEGSKA (reference sequence). CDR3 sequence reads: CSARVLAGLYNEQFF. The CDR3, as DNA: TGCAGTGCTAGAGTTTTAGCGGGGCTCTACAATGAGCAGTTCTTC.